This T cell receptor (beta chain) was identified in a study of shared clonotypes between healthy human individuals. Sequencing used immunoSEQ multiplex PCR; TCRdb keeps in-frame clones, though not all of them. The table lists 1.6 million or so clones, roughly 96% of them singletons. Germline CDR1 and CDR2: MNHEY and SVGAGI. Deletions cut 8 bases from V and 1 base from J, with 15 bases between. The CDR3 contains 15 residues. The TCR was taken from a man in his thirties or forties in good health. Specimen: naive CD4+ T cells sorted from blood. Subset noted: CD45RA+ positively selected. The genes are TRBV6-5 and TRBJ1-5; D ambiguous. The CDR3 region has the DNA TGTGCCAGCGGTCGGGCGGCGAGGAGCAATCAGCCCCAGCATTTT. Translation: CASGRAARSNQPQHF.